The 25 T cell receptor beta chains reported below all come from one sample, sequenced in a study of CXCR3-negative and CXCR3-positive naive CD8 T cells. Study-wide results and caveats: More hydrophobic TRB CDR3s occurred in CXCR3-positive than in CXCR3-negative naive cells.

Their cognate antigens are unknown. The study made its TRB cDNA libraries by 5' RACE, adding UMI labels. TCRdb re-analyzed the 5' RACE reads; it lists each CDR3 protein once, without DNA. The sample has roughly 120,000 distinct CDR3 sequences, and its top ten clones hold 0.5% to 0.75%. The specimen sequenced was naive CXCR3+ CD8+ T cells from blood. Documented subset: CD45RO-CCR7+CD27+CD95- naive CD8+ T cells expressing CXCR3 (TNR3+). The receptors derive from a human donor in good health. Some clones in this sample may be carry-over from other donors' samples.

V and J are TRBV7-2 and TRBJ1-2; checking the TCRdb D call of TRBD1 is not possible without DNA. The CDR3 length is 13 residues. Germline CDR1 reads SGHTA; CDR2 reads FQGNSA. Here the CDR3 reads CASRPTGAGGYTF. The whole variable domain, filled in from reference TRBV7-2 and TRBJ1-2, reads GAGVSQSPSNKVTEKGKDVELRCDPISGHTALYWYRQSLGQGLEFLIYFQGNSAPDKSGLPSDRFSAERTGGSVSTLTIQRTQQEDSAVYLCASRPTGAGGYTFGSGTRLTVV.

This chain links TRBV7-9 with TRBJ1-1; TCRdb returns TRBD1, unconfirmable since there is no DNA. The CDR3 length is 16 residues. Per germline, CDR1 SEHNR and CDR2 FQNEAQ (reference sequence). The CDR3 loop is CASSPNNRVEGTEAFF.

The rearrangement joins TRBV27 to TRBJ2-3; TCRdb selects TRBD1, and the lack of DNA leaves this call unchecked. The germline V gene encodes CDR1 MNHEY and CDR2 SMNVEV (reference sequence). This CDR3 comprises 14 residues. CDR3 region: CASEGGSPTDTQYF.

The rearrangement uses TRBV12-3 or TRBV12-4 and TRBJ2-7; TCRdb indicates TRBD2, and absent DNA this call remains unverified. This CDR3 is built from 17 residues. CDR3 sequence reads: CASRIGGLAGVSYEQYF.

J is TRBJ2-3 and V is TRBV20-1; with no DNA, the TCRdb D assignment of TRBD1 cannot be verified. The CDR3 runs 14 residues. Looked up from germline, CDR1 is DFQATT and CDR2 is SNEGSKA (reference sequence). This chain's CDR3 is CSATARGHQDTQYF.

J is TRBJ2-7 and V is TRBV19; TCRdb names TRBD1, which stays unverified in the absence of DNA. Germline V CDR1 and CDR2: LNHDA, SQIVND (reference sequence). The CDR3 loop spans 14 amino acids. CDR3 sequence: CASSTGQGSYEQYF.

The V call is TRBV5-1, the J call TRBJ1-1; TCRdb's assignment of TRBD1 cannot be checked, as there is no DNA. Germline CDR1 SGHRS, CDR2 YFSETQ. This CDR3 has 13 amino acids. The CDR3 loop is CASSLQGATEAFF.

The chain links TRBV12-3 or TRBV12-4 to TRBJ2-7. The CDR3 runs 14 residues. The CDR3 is CASSFKQIPYEQYF.

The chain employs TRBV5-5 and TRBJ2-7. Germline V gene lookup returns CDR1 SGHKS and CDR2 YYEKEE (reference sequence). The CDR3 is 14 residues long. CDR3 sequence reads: CASSLRRSSYEQYF.

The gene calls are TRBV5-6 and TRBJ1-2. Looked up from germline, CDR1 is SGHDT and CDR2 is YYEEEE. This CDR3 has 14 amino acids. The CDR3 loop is CASSLQGANYGYTF.

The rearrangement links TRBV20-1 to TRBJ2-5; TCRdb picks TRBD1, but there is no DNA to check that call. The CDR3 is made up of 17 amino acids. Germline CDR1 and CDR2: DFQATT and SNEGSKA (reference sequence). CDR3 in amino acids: CSARDPGGGLTSETQYF.

CDR3: CASSQGLAGGPDTQYF. The rearrangement links TRBV4-2 to TRBJ2-3; TCRdb designates TRBD2, a call that cannot be tested without DNA. The CDR3 totals 16 residues. The germline V gene has CDR1 LGHNA and CDR2 YNFKEQ.

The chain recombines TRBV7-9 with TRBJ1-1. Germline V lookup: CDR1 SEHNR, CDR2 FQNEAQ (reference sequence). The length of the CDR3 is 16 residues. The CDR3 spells CASSSTWGFMNTEAFF.

The CDR3 loop reads CASTRGGKNTEAFF. The V gene is TRBV21-1, the J gene TRBJ1-1; TCRdb's D call of TRBD1 is untestable without DNA. TRBV21-1 is assigned pseudogene status. The CDR3 spans 14 residues.

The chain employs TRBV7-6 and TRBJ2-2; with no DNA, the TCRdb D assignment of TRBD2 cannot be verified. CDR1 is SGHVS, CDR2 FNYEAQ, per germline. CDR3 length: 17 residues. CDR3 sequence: CASSDPAGLAGTGELFF.

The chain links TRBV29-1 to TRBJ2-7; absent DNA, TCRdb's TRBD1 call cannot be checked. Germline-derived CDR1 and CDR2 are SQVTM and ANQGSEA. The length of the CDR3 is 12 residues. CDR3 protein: CSVREGGYEQYF.

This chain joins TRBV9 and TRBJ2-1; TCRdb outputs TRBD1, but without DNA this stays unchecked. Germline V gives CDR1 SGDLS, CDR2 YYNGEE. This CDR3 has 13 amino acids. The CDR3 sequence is CASSPGSYNEQFF.

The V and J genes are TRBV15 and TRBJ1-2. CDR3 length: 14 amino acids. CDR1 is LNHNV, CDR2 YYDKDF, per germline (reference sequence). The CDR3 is CATSREREIDGYTF.

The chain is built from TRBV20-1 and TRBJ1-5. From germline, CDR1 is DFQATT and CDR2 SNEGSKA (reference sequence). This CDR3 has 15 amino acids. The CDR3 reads CSARPFLSGNQPQHF.

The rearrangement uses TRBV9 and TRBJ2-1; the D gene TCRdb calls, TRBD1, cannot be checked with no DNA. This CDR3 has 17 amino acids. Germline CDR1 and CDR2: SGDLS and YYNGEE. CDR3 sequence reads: CASSAPQGVISYNEQFF.

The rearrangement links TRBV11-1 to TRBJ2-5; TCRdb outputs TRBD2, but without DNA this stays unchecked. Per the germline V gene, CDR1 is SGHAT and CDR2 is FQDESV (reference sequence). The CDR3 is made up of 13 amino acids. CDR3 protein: CASSGLAMETQYF.

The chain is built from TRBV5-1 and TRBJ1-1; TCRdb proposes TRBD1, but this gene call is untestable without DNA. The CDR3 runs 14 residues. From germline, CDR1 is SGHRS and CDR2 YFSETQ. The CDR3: CASSWTGLGTEAFF.

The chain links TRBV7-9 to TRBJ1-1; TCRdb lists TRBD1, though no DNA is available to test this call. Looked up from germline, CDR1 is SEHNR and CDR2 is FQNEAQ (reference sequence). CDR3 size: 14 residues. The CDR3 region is CASSSGLTNTEAFF.

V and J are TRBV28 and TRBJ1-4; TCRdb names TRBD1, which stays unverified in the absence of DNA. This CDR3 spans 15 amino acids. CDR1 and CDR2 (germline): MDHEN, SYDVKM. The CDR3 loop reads CASSLYARGNEKLFF. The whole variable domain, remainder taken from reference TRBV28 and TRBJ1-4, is DVKVTQSSRYLVKRTGEKVFLECVQDMDHENMFWYRQDPGLGLRLIYFSYDVKMKEKGDIPEGYSVSREKKERFSLILESASTNQTSMYLCASSLYARGNEKLFFGSGTQLSVL.

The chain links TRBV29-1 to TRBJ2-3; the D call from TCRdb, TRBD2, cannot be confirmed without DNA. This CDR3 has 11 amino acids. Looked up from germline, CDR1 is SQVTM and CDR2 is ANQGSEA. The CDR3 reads CSENQEGTQYF.